The TCR beta chain under discussion was sequenced for a study of persistence of HIV-infected CD4 T cells. Cells were stimulated with CMV-infected fibroblast lysates at 10 ug/mL. Sorting of responding CD4+ T cells relied on upregulated CD40 ligand together with CD69. Before stimulation, PBMCs underwent CD8+ T cell depletion. By share, this clone counts as medium-sized. The antigen is undetermined. The immunoSEQ assay was version 4, run in survey mode. Measured with immunoSEQ multiplex PCR; TCRdb has only the in-frame clones, and not every one. The sample yields under 15,000 clones, about 72% seen once. The source material was CD4+ T cells sorted from PBMCs after approximately 19-hour stimulation, sampled from a patient who received antiretroviral therapy. This clonotype was obtained from an adult man with HIV who was CMV-seropositive.

Written as DNA, the CDR3 is TGTGCCAGCAGCCATAACAAGCCGGGGGAGCAGTACTTC. This sequence encodes CASSHNKPGEQYF. V gene TRBV3-1 (or the pseudogene TRBV3-2) combines with J gene TRBJ2-7; D possibly corresponds to TRBD2 (5 bases). Germline values: CDR1 LGHDT, CDR2 YNNKEL (reference sequence). This CDR3 comprises 13 residues. V was pared by 3 bases and J by 7 bases, with 13 bases between.